These 10 T cell receptor beta chains were sequenced from one sample in a study of human T cells and chemical hapten exposure. TCRdb reanalysed the RACE reads using MiXCR and keeps one entry per CDR3 protein. The sample lists tens of thousands of distinct CDR3 sequences; about 9.4% were seen once. The time point is: patch test 1, 2 weeks after DPC sensitization. Treatment defined: therapeutic diphenylcyclopropenone sensitization with weekly scalp DPC. Sequenced material: whole blood, taken in connection with sensitization to the hapten diphenylcyclopropenone (DPC). These receptors came from a woman aged 50 to 60 with alopecia areata. Some clones in this sample may be carry-over from other donors' samples.

This clonotype was recorded many times. The chain combines TRBV12-3 or TRBV12-4 with TRBJ2-7; the D is unclear. V gave up 0 bases and J gave up 4 bases, with 10 bases separating them. The CDR3 totals 14 residues. The CDR3 region is CASSLALNPYEQYF. Written as DNA, the CDR3 is TGTGCCAGCAGTTTAGCTCTCAACCCGTACGAGCAGTACTTC.

This clonotype has more than one count but fewer than ten. The V call is TRBV7-2, the J call TRBJ2-7, with D tentatively TRBD2 (5 bases). The CDR3 runs to 13 residues. V lost 0 bases to trimming and J lost 6 bases, with 9 bases between them. The germline gives CDR1 SGHTA, CDR2 FQGNSA. The CDR3 here is CASSLARLAEQYF. Written as DNA, the CDR3 is TGTGCCAGCAGCTTAGCCAGGCTAGCCGAGCAGTACTTC.

V is TRBV11-2 and J is TRBJ2-3; D possibly matches TRBD1 or TRBD2 (5 bases each). Germline V gene lookup returns CDR1 SGHAT and CDR2 FQNNGV. Trimming shortened V by 0 bases and J by 2 bases, and 12 bases separated the two germline ends. The CDR3 has 16 residues. CDR3 loop: CASSLETGTITDTQYF. DNA for the CDR3: TGTGCCAGCAGCTTAGAGACCGGGACCATCACAGATACGCAGTATTTT.

In its sample, this clonotype was seen many times. This chain links TRBV6-2 or TRBV6-3 with TRBJ1-6, with D tentatively TRBD1 (5 bases). The V gene lost 2 bases and the J gene lost 7 bases, with 12 bases spanning the gap. The germline V gene has CDR1 MNHEY and CDR2 SVGEGT. The CDR3 length is 15 residues. The CDR3 loop reads CASSYDLGRNSPLHF. In DNA, the CDR3 is TGTGCCAGCAGTTACGATCTGGGGCGCAATTCACCCCTCCACTTT.

This clonotype was seen many times. The gene calls are TRBV2 and TRBJ1-2; 9 bases are shared with TRBD1. This CDR3 has 13 residues. V was clipped by 6 bases and J by 6 bases; unmatched bases: 5. Germline-derived CDR1 and CDR2 are SNHLY and FYNNEI. The CDR3 nucleotides read TGTGCCAGCAGCCGGGACAGGGCGGATGGCTACACCTTC. Encoded protein: CASSRDRADGYTF.

This chain connects TRBV6-5 to TRBJ2-5; D may be TRBD2 (6 bases). V was pared by 0 bases and J by 0 bases, with 8 bases between. Germline-derived CDR1 and CDR2 are MNHEY and SVGAGI. The CDR3 consists of 15 residues. Written as DNA, the CDR3 is TGTGCCAGCAGTTACTCTCGGGACTACCAAGAGACCCAGTACTTC. Translated, it gives CASSYSRDYQETQYF.

This clonotype was counted only a few times. The V gene is TRBV6-2 or TRBV6-3, the J gene TRBJ2-1; D remains unclear. V lost 5 bases and J lost 2, with 10 bases in between. CDR1 is MNHEY and CDR2 is SVGEGT in the germline V gene. CDR3 length equals 14 residues. In DNA, the CDR3 is TGTGCCAGCAGTCGGAGATCCCCCTACAATGAGCAGTTCTTC. It specifies CASSRRSPYNEQFF.

This clonotype was counted between two and nine times. The chain recombines TRBV27 with TRBJ1-5, with D perhaps matching TRBD1 (6 bases). This CDR3 region has 15 residues. V dropped 6 bases and J dropped 7 bases, with 19 bases sitting between them. Per germline, CDR1 MNHEY and CDR2 SMNVEV (reference sequence). DNA of the CDR3: TGTGCCAGCAGGACAAGTGGGGGGCGCGGACAGCCCCAGCATTTT. It yields the protein CASRTSGGRGQPQHF.

This chain links TRBV3-1 with TRBJ1-2, with D unclear. Germline lookup yields CDR1 LGHDT and CDR2 YNNKEL (reference sequence). The CDR3 has 14 residues. Deletions cut 2 bases from V and 3 bases from J, with 10 bases between. CDR3 nucleotides: TGTGCCAGCAGCCAATTTTCCGGGGACTATGGCTACACCTTC. This sequence encodes CASSQFSGDYGYTF.

Many counts were recorded for this clonotype. The chain employs TRBV20-1 and TRBJ2-1; 9 positions agree with TRBD2. This CDR3 is 13 amino acids long. With V trimmed by 2 bases and J by 4 bases, 0 bases remained unmatched. Germline V CDR1 and CDR2: DFQATT, SNEGSKA (reference sequence). This CDR3 reads CSARLAGYNEQFF. In DNA, the CDR3 is TGCAGTGCTAGACTAGCGGGATACAATGAGCAGTTCTTC.